Following are 5 T cell receptor beta chains from one sample sequenced in a study of chemoradiotherapy in HPV16-positive cancers. Libraries were prepared by immunoSEQ multiplex PCR; TCRdb keeps only in-frame clonotypes and omits some of them. Among about 14,000 clones, 65% to 80% were seen once, and the ten largest hold roughly 9.7%. This sample was gathered from a patient who underwent chemoradiotherapy. The receptors were sampled from a human donor with HPV-associated anogenital cancer.

V usage is TRBV13 and J usage is TRBJ2-7, with a possible D match to TRBD2 (6 bases). CDR1 PRHDT and CDR2 FYEKMQ come from the germline V gene (reference sequence). V lost 4 bases and J lost 3, with 16 bases in between. The CDR3 has 15 residues. Here the CDR3 DNA reads TGTGCCAGCAGCTCCCGGGACTTGGCTGGCTACGAGCAGTACTTC. This sequence encodes CASSSRDLAGYEQYF.

The chain carries TRBV7-3 and TRBJ2-4; maybe TRBD1 (6 bases). This CDR3 is built from 16 residues. CDR1 is SGHTA and CDR2 is FQGTGA in the germline V gene. The V end was cut by 3 bases, the J end by 7 bases, with 19 bases between. The CDR3 sequence is CASSFYRVWRLNIQYF. The CDR3 DNA reads TGTGCCAGCAGCTTCTACAGGGTTTGGAGATTGAACATTCAGTACTTC.

The chain carries TRBV13 and TRBJ2-1, with a weak D call TRBD2 (5 bases). Per the germline V gene, CDR1 is PRHDT and CDR2 is FYEKMQ (reference sequence). The CDR3 extends over 16 amino acids. V was pared by 3 bases and J by 6 bases, with 18 bases between. CDR3 residues: CASSFPSMGSGNEQFF. The CDR3 region has the DNA TGTGCCAGCAGCTTCCCATCGATGGGGAGCGGCAATGAGCAGTTCTTC.

This chain uses TRBV11-1 with TRBJ1-6, with D uncertain. V was shortened by 2 bases and J by 5 bases, with 7 bases between the two germline ends. The CDR3 consists of 14 residues. From germline, CDR1 is SGHAT and CDR2 FQDESV (reference sequence). This CDR3 reads CASSLQEDNSPLHF. The CDR3 bases are TGTGCCAGCAGCTTACAGGAGGATAATTCACCCCTCCACTTT.

The chain couples TRBV12-5 to TRBJ1-2; no clear D gene. The V gene lost 1 base and the J gene lost 7 bases, with 10 bases spanning the gap. This CDR3 has 13 amino acids. Germline lookup yields CDR1 LGHNT and CDR2 FRNRAP. The CDR3 protein is CASGLDSSRGYTF. CDR3 DNA: TGTGCTAGTGGTTTGGACTCCAGCCGTGGCTACACCTTC.